One and the same sample provided the 11 T cell receptor beta chains below, sequenced in a study of T-cell memory formation after mild COVID-19. TCRdb analysed the 5' RACE reads with MiXCR anew, one entry per CDR3 protein. The sample has a few hundred thousand distinct CDR3 sequences, 14% seen once. The sample consisted of PBMCs or a T cell subset sorted from them (not recorded which). The receptors derive from a man in his late teens or twenties who had mild COVID-19 (a few samples of this study predate the infection). Cell type and time point are not known.

This clonotype has a handful of counts. The chain uses TRBV6-5 and TRBJ2-1; D is ambiguous. Germline assignment: CDR1 MNHEY and CDR2 SVGAGI. V was cut by 2 bases and J by 0 bases, with 11 bases left in between. The CDR3 contains 16 residues. CDR3 sequence: CASSYGVERSYNEQFF. CDR3 nucleotides: TGTGCCAGCAGTTACGGTGTCGAGCGCTCCTACAATGAGCAGTTCTTC.

In its sample, this clonotype was seen a few times. The chain carries TRBV9 and TRBJ1-2; TRBD1 matches at 7 bases. The CDR3 runs to 14 residues. Germline values: CDR1 SGDLS, CDR2 YYNGEE. The V segment lost 0 bases and the J segment 2 bases; nucleotides outside the gene matches: 1. CDR3 bases: TGTGCCAGCAGCGTAGTGGGACAGAACTATGGCTACACCTTC. It yields the protein CASSVVGQNYGYTF.

This clonotype was recorded many times. V gene TRBV4-1 combines with J gene TRBJ1-6, with D possibly matching TRBD1 (5 bases). The CDR3 contains 14 residues. Germline V gives CDR1 MGHRA, CDR2 YSYEKL. The V and J ends lost 3 bases and 10 bases respectively, with 13 bases between them. Here the CDR3 DNA reads TGCGCCAGCAGCCACCCAGGGTGGAGCTCACCCCTCCACTTT. Its translation: CASSHPGWSSPLHF.

This clonotype was seen at least ten times. The gene calls are TRBV19 and TRBJ2-7, with D possibly being TRBD1 or TRBD2 (6 bases each). This CDR3 has 14 amino acids. CDR1 is LNHDA and CDR2 is SQIVND in the germline V gene (reference sequence). V lost 10 bases and J 1 base, leaving 17 bases between the germline ends. The CDR3 is CATATGALSYEQYF. CDR3 nucleotide sequence: TGTGCCACCGCTACGGGGGCCCTTTCCTACGAGCAGTACTTC.

This clonotype has at least ten counts. J is TRBJ2-3 and V is TRBV7-9, with 8 bases that match TRBD2. CDR1 and CDR2 from the germline V gene are SEHNR and FQNEAQ (reference sequence). J gave up 3 bases and V 6 bases, and 14 bases lay outside the gene matches. This CDR3 comprises 17 residues. The CDR3 here is CASRLLSSGLTTDTQYF. In DNA, the CDR3 is TGTGCCAGCAGACTACTTTCTAGCGGGTTAACGACAGATACGCAGTATTTT.

This clonotype was seen more than once but under ten times. CDR3 residues: CASAATPGDEQFF. The CDR3 DNA is TGTGCCAGCGCGGCGACTCCGGGGGATGAGCAGTTCTTC. This chain joins TRBV6-2 or TRBV6-3 and TRBJ2-1; D perhaps matches TRBD2 (6 bases). The CDR3 loop spans 13 amino acids. V shed 8 bases and J shed 8 bases, with 16 bases lying between them. The germline CDR1 and CDR2 sequences are MNHEY and SVGEGT.

This sequence joins TRBV20-1 and TRBJ2-7; D may be TRBD1 or TRBD2 (5 bases each). The V gene's germline CDR1 is DFQATT and CDR2 SNEGSKA (reference sequence). Between the trimmed V and J ends, which lost 4 bases and 3 bases, there was a span of 19 bases. This CDR3 contains 15 residues. DNA of the CDR3: TGCAGTGCTACCGGGACGGGTGGAGTAGGCTACGAGCAGTACTTC. Its translation is CSATGTGGVGYEQYF.

This clonotype was seen ten or more times. The chain recombines TRBV4-1 with TRBJ1-5; tentatively, D is TRBD1 (5 bases). V lost 0 bases and J lost 5, with 5 bases in between. Germline V CDR1 and CDR2: MGHRA, YSYEKL. The CDR3 covers 13 residues. DNA for the CDR3: TGCGCCAGCAGCCAAGAGGGGGATCAGCCCCAGCATTTT. Its translation: CASSQEGDQPQHF.

Points on this clonotype: The junction and the germline gene differ at one end; a read error may be behind it. This sequence joins TRBV5-1 and TRBJ1-1, with TRBD1 matching over 7 bases. Germline assignment: CDR1 SGHRS and CDR2 YFSETQ. The CDR3 length is 12 residues. CDR3 protein: CASSPHNRGGIF. CDR3 DNA sequence: TGCGCCAGCAGCCCTCACAACAGGGGTGGAATCTTT.

This clonotype has a handful of counts. The chain uses TRBV6-5 and TRBJ2-2, with 10 bases identical to TRBD1. Germline-derived CDR1 and CDR2 are MNHEY and SVGAGI. Trimming at V came to 6 bases and at J to 1 base, leaving 5 bases not matched to a gene. This CDR3 comprises 16 residues. As DNA, the CDR3 is TGTGCCAGCAGGCCAAGGGACAGGGGGAACACCGGGGAGCTGTTTTTT. As protein: CASRPRDRGNTGELFF.

The V gene is TRBV6-1, the J gene TRBJ2-7; D gene unclear. The CDR3 sequence is 12 residues long. Germline loops: CDR1 MNHNS, CDR2 SASEGT. V lost 3 bases to trimming and J lost 3 bases, with 6 bases between them. The CDR3 DNA follows: TGTGCCAGCAGTGATTTTGTCTACGAGCAGTACTTC. Translating it yields CASSDFVYEQYF.